The 30 T cell receptor gamma chains reported below all come from one sample, sequenced in a study of gamma delta lymphoproliferative disorders and STAT genes. TCRdb reanalyzed the multiplex PCR reads using CATT. Of 4,000 to 4,500 gamma-chain clones detected, 5.5% to 8.5% appear once; the ten largest clones hold under 35%. Genomic DNA from isolated PBMCs served as the sequencing template. The sample comprised blood. The source of these receptors is a human donor in good health.

Relative to its sample, this clone is medium-sized. The V gene is TRGV10; the J gene was not called. TRGV10 is filed as an ORF, its function uncertain. The CDR3 loop spans 10 amino acids. The CDR3 sequence: CAARPVSQLF. The DNA of the CDR3 is TGTGCTGCGCGACCGGTTTCCCAACTCTTT.

Sample share makes this clone medium-sized. The chain couples TRGV8 to TRGJP1. The J gene was missing in TCRdb and was found by matching the end of the DNA to germline. V dropped 3 bases and J dropped 9; count of bases not matched to a gene: 4. Germline CDR1 VENAVY, CDR2 YDSYNSRV. There are 12 residues in the CDR3. DNA for the CDR3: TGTGCCACCTGGGATTGTAGTTGGTTCAAGATATTT. It codes for CATWDCSWFKIF.

By share, this clone counts as medium-sized. The rearrangement uses TRGV9 and TRGJP. Here the J gene was assigned by germline matching of the DNA, as TCRdb has none. Unmatched junction bases numbered 37, after V lost 7 bases and J lost 16 bases. The CDR3 loop spans 22 amino acids. Germline lookup yields CDR1 GITISATS and CDR2 ISYDGTV (reference sequence). The CDR3 loop reads CALCPLWEVQDSKSWAKKIKVF. The CDR3 DNA follows: TGTGCCTTGTGCCCCTTGTGGGAGGTGCAGGATAGCAAGAGTTGGGCAAAAAAAATCAAGGTATTT.

In the case of this clone: Because the CDR3's place on the DNA is in doubt, the DNA is left out and the CDR3 is given as listed by TCRdb. The V gene was identified as TRGV4, while no J gene was called. Per the germline V gene, CDR1 is EGSTGY and CDR2 is YDSYTSSV. The CDR3 spans 17 residues, counting both ends. The CDR3: CATWDGRGNSLAVEQHF.

By share of the sample, this clone is medium-sized. The V gene is TRGV10, the J gene TRGJ1 or TRGJ2. The J gene was not available in TCRdb and was assigned here by matching the DNA to germline segments. TRGV10 carries the ORF label, with uncertain function. The CDR3 totals 12 residues. J lost 11 bases, V lost 7 bases, and 12 bases had no gene match. CDR3 region: CAAWYHLTEKLF. CDR3 bases: TGTGCTGCGTGGTATCACCTAACGGAGAAACTCTTT.

Sample share makes this clone medium-sized (0.01 to 0.1%). V is TRGV2 and J is TRGJP1. In the absence of a J gene in TCRdb, the DNA was matched to germline to assign it here. CDR1 and CDR2 (germline): EGSNGY, YDSYNSKV. After removal of 1 base from V and 6 bases from J, the junction contained 5 bases not matched to a gene. The CDR3 consists of 14 residues. The CDR3 DNA reads as TGTGCCACCTGGGACGGCTCCCCTGGTTGGTTCAAGATATTT. It specifies CATWDGSPGWFKIF.

This clone was seen more than once but under ten times. This sequence is one base from a far larger clone and is likely a read error. At the DNA level, this CDR3 is encoded by other sequences in the same sample as well. This chain connects TRGV11 to TRGJP2. TRGV11 is an open reading frame whose function is uncertain. The CDR3 totals 31 residues. The CDR3: CSGGKTKKLEVSKNAHTSTSGITGSDWIKTF. CDR3 in DNA: TGTTCAGGTGGGAAGACTAAGAAACTTGAGGTAAGTAAAAATGCTCACACTTCCACTTCCGGCATAACGGGAAGTGATTGGATCAAGACGTTT.

This clone was counted many times. The rearrangement links TRGV9 to TRGJ1 or TRGJ2. Here the J gene came from matching the DNA to germline, since TCRdb omits it. This CDR3 contains 11 residues. Germline V gives CDR1 GITISATS, CDR2 ISYDGTV (reference sequence). V trimming: 1 base; J trimming: 10 bases; junction bases outside the gene matches: 4. The CDR3 protein is CALWEVWKKLF. Here the CDR3 DNA reads TGTGCCTTGTGGGAGGTTTGGAAGAAACTCTTT.

This clone is medium-sized. For the CDR3, the DNA is TGTGCCACCTGGGACGGCCGCCTAAATTATTATAAGAAACTCTTT. This sequence encodes CATWDGRLNYYKKLF. The V and J genes are TRGV2 and TRGJ1 or TRGJ2. TCRdb leaves out the J gene; it was filled in here by matching the DNA to germline. This CDR3 spans 15 amino acids. CDR1 and CDR2 (germline): EGSNGY, YDSYNSKV. V lost 1 base and J lost 1; bases outside the gene matches: 7.

On this clone itself: A much larger clone lies one base from this, so it may be a read error. The chain couples TRGV10 to TRGJP1. The J gene is absent in TCRdb and was assigned here via DNA matching to germline. TRGV10 is an ORF for which the function is uncertain. The CDR3 contains 20 residues. V dropped 8 bases and J dropped 0; count of bases not matched to a gene: 22. The chain's CDR3 is CAAWGSPHPRPYTTGWFKIF. CDR3 in DNA: TGTGCTGCGTGGGGCTCTCCTCACCCCAGACCGTATACCACTGGTTGGTTCAAGATATTT.

This clone was picked up many times. Other DNA sequences in the sample encode the same CDR3. The V gene is TRGV9, the J gene TRGJ1 or TRGJ2. TCRdb does not report a J gene; here it was assigned by matching the DNA to germline references. CDR1 GITISATS and CDR2 ISYDGTV come from the germline V gene (reference sequence). V shed 0 bases and J 2 bases; nucleotides not matched to a gene: 4. This CDR3 region has 14 residues. CDR3: CALWEVRDYYKKLF. The DNA for the CDR3 is TGTGCCTTGTGGGAGGTGAGAGATTATTATAAGAAACTCTTT.

This clone was counted many times. V and J are TRGV5 and TRGJ1 or TRGJ2. TCRdb lists no J gene, so it was determined here by aligning the DNA to germline. The J segment lost 2 bases and the V segment lost 0 bases, leaving 1 base of the junction unmatched. The CDR3 loop spans 13 amino acids. The germline CDR1 and CDR2 sequences are VINAFY and YDVSNSKD. The CDR3 loop reads CATWDRHYYKKLF. CDR3 DNA: TGTGCCACCTGGGACAGGCATTATTATAAGAAACTCTTT.

This clone occurred many times. The CDR3: CALWEVQCGKKLF. The CDR3, as DNA: TGTGCCTTGTGGGAGGTGCAGTGCGGTAAGAAACTCTTT. This chain connects TRGV9 to TRGJ1 or TRGJ2. Matching the DNA to germline supplied the J gene, which TCRdb does not give. Germline loops: CDR1 GITISATS, CDR2 ISYDGTV (reference sequence). The V segment lost 0 bases and the J segment 9 bases; nucleotides outside the gene matches: 8. The CDR3 consists of 13 residues.

In this sample, this clone is medium-sized. The chain couples TRGV10 to TRGJP2. Assignment of the J gene here rests on matching the DNA to germline, because TCRdb gives none. TRGV10 is flagged as an ORF with uncertain function. This CDR3 spans 13 amino acids. With 8 bases clipped from V and 5 bases from J, the junction kept 6 bases outside the gene matches. CDR3 DNA: TGTGCTGCGTGGGATGGAAGTGATTGGATCAAGACGTTT. This translates into CAAWDGSDWIKTF.

This clone is medium-sized. The V gene is TRGV10, the J gene TRGJP1. TCRdb offers no J gene call, so here the DNA was matched to germline to obtain one. TRGV10 is an ORF; its function is uncertain. The ends lost 8 bases at V and 2 bases at J; junction bases unmatched: 6. The length of the CDR3 is 14 residues. In DNA form, the CDR3 reads TGTGCTGCGTGGGACCACACCACTGGTTGGTTCAAGATATTT. It specifies CAAWDHTTGWFKIF.

By sample share, this clone is medium-sized (0.01 to 0.1%). The gene calls are TRGV10 and TRGJ1 or TRGJ2. The J gene, left out of TCRdb, was set here by checking the DNA against germline. TRGV10 belongs to the ORF category, with a function that is uncertain. The CDR3 is 14 residues long. The ends lost 8 bases at V and 0 bases at J; junction bases unmatched: 8. The CDR3 spells CAAWEQKNYYKKLF. The CDR3 DNA sequence: TGTGCTGCGTGGGAACAAAAGAATTATTATAAGAAACTCTTT.

The chain is built from TRGV4 and TRGJ1 or TRGJ2. In the absence of a J gene in TCRdb, the DNA was matched to germline to assign it here. V gave up 6 bases and J gave up 3 bases; unmatched junction bases: 17. CDR3 size: 16 residues. CDR1 and CDR2 from the germline V gene are EGSTGY and YDSYTSSV. CDR3 in DNA: TGTGCCACCTGGACCCGAGGGGGAGTAATTTATTATAAGAAACTCTTT. Protein product: CATWTRGGVIYYKKLF.

This clone is medium-sized (0.01 to 0.1%) by share. The chain has TRGV10 and TRGJP2. TCRdb offers no J gene call, so here the DNA was matched to germline to obtain one. TRGV10 is placed among ORFs of uncertain function. Trimming took 8 bases from V and 0 from J; bases not matched to a gene: 7. The CDR3 extends over 15 amino acids. The CDR3 DNA reads as TGTGCTGCGTGGGTTGTAAATAGTAGTGATTGGATCAAGACGTTT. This gives the protein CAAWVVNSSDWIKTF.

The sample holds many counts of this clone. A much more abundant neighbour one base away suggests this may be a read error. The V and J genes are TRGV10 and TRGJP1. The J gene was missing in TCRdb and was found by matching the end of the DNA to germline. TRGV10 is noted as an ORF with a role that remains uncertain. Trimming took 8 bases from V and 0 from J; bases not matched to a gene: 4. The CDR3 consists of 14 residues. This CDR3 reads CAAWVDTTGWFKIF. The CDR3, as DNA: TGTGCTGCGTGGGTCGATACCACTGGTTGGTTCAAGATATTT.

By its share, this clone is medium-sized. This chain's CDR3 is CATWDSLQRYKKLF. The CDR3, as DNA: TGTGCCACCTGGGACAGTCTACAGAGGTATAAGAAACTCTTT. This rearrangement joins TRGV3 to TRGJ1 or TRGJ2. TCRdb lists no J gene, so it was determined here by aligning the DNA to germline. The length of the CDR3 is 14 residues. The ends lost 1 base at V and 7 bases at J; junction bases unmatched: 10. Germline assignment: CDR1 VTNTFY and CDR2 YDVSTARD (reference sequence).

By sample fraction, this clone is medium-sized (0.01 to 0.1%). The rearrangement uses TRGV4 and TRGJP1. TCRdb records no J gene; here it was assigned by comparing the DNA to germline. V lost 9 bases to trimming and J lost 4 bases; unmatched junction nucleotides: 11. The CDR3 is 14 residues long. Germline CDR1 and CDR2: EGSTGY and YDSYTSSV. CDR3 bases: TGTGCCACCGAGGGTCTGGACACTGGTTGGTTCAAGATATTT. This codes for CATEGLDTGWFKIF.

This clone is classed as medium-sized. This rearrangement joins TRGV3 to TRGJ1 or TRGJ2. TCRdb records no J gene; here it was assigned by comparing the DNA to germline. CDR1 is VTNTFY, CDR2 YDVSTARD, per germline (reference sequence). The ends lost 0 bases at V and 3 bases at J; junction bases unmatched: 8. CDR3 length: 15 residues. CDR3 bases: TGTGCCACCTGGGACAGGCCCTACTGTTATTATAAGAAACTCTTT. It yields the protein CATWDRPYCYYKKLF.

This clone is labeled medium-sized. V and J are TRGV10 and TRGJP1. The J gene was not available in TCRdb and was assigned here by matching the DNA to germline segments. TRGV10 counts as an open reading frame of uncertain function. J was trimmed by 0 bases and V by 8 bases; bases with no gene match: 7. The CDR3 has 15 residues. In nucleotides, the CDR3 is TGTGCTGCGTGGGGTTATTATACCACTGGTTGGTTCAAGATATTT. This translates into CAAWGYYTTGWFKIF.

This clone was counted at least ten times. V gene TRGV4 combines with J gene TRGJ1 or TRGJ2. Matching the DNA to germline supplied the J gene, which TCRdb does not give. The V and J ends lost 5 bases and 9 bases, in that order; junction bases with no gene match: 7. This CDR3 comprises 11 residues. In germline, CDR1 is EGSTGY, CDR2 YDSYTSSV. The CDR3 spells CATWVDCKKLF. CDR3 DNA: TGTGCCACCTGGGTCGATTGTAAGAAACTCTTT.

This clone is judged medium-sized. The chain has TRGV8 and TRGJ1 or TRGJ2. No J gene was available from TCRdb, and it was assigned here by a germline match of the DNA. This CDR3 has 12 amino acids. The V gene end was trimmed by 2 bases and the J gene end by 6 bases; junction bases not matched to a gene: 4. Germline CDR1 VENAVY, CDR2 YDSYNSRV. The CDR3 loop is CATWDISYKKLF. Here the CDR3 DNA reads TGTGCCACCTGGGATATATCTTATAAGAAACTCTTT.

This clone is medium-sized (0.01 to 0.1%) by share. V is TRGV2 and J is TRGJ1 or TRGJ2. The J gene comes from matching the DNA to germline here; TCRdb lacks it. Per the germline V gene, CDR1 is EGSNGY and CDR2 is YDSYNSKV. After removal of 0 bases from V and 11 bases from J, the junction contained 7 bases not matched to a gene. The CDR3 is 12 amino acids. CDR3 DNA: TGTGCCACCTGGGACGGGCCAATAGAGAAACTCTTT. Translated, it gives CATWDGPIEKLF.

By its share, this clone is medium-sized. This chain connects TRGV3 to TRGJ1 or TRGJ2. TCRdb lists no J gene, so it was determined here by aligning the DNA to germline. V lost 0 bases, J lost 1 base, and 9 bases stayed unmatched. The CDR3 has 16 amino acids. Per the germline V gene, CDR1 is VTNTFY and CDR2 is YDVSTARD (reference sequence). The CDR3 is CATWDRPKLNYYKKLF. In nucleotides, the CDR3 is TGTGCCACCTGGGACAGGCCGAAGTTAAATTATTATAAGAAACTCTTT.

This clone was seen ten or more times. For the CDR3, the DNA is TGTGCCTTGTGGGAGGCCACTAAGAAACTCTTT. Amino acids: CALWEATKKLF. This chain joins TRGV9 and TRGJ1 or TRGJ2. TCRdb supplies no J gene; here it was assigned by aligning the nucleotide sequence to germline. The CDR3 contains 11 residues. Germline CDR1 GITISATS, CDR2 ISYDGTV (reference sequence). V was clipped by 2 bases and J by 9 bases; unmatched bases: 4.

By share of the sample, this clone is medium-sized (0.01 to 0.1%). The same CDR3 also results from other DNA sequences found in this sample. The gene calls are TRGV4 and TRGJ1 or TRGJ2. No J segment appears in TCRdb, so it was assigned here by matching the sequence to germline. The CDR3 is made up of 13 amino acids. V lost 0 bases and J lost 7; bases outside the gene matches: 6. CDR1 is EGSTGY, CDR2 YDSYTSSV, per germline. In DNA form, the CDR3 reads TGTGCCACCTGGGATGGGCCAGGCTATAAGAAACTCTTT. Encoded protein: CATWDGPGYKKLF.

Regarding this clone: The DNA is left out, because the CDR3 cannot be placed on it with certainty; the CDR3 is given as TCRdb lists it. The V gene call is TRGV11, and the J gene call is absent. TRGV11 is an ORF; its function is uncertain. The CDR3 contains 17 residues when both ends are counted. The CDR3 sequence: CTTVPAGLGTFWWIKTF.